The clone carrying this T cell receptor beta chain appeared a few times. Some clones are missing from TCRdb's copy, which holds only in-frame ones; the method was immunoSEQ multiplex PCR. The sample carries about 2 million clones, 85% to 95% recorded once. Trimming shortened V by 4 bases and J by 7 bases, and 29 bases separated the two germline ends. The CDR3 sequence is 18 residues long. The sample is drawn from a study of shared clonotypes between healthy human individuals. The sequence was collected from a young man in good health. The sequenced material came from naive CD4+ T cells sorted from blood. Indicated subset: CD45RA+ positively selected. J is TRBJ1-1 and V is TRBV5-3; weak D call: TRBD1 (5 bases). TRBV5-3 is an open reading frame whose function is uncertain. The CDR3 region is CARSPFGPPSGTEDEAFF. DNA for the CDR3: TGTGCCAGAAGCCCATTTGGCCCTCCCTCCGGGACGGAGGATGAAGCTTTCTTT.